This entry is about one T cell receptor beta chain. Primed by a sample-barcoded 5' primer and a J-beta primer mix, a second PCR proceeded for 7 to 11 cycles. MiXCR was run by TCRdb on the 5' RACE reads, yielding one entry per CDR3 protein. Counted here are 500,000 to 650,000 distinct CDR3 sequences, about 29% occurring once; the ten biggest clones make up under 4.5%. Each donor gave roughly 9.8 milliliters of peripheral blood. The sample is drawn from a study of blood T cells in healthy people across ages. Study-level information: Template switching picked up about one barcoded beta molecule for each two T cells.

The CDR3 runs 15 residues. Germline CDR1 MDHEN, CDR2 SYDVKM. These data were also filed under a second study, of T cells of mothers and their children. According to that study: Thymic selection shapes TCR recombination output similarly in related and unrelated pairs. Related mother-child pairs shared marginally more repertoire than unrelated pairs, though not significantly.

Sequencing input: blood. This receptor was obtained from a boy aged 2 to 10 in good health. The gene calls are TRBV28 and TRBJ2-5; D is uncertain. The J call may be incorrect, as the DNA end agrees better with TRBJ2-7. The CDR3 reads CASSFRGPLDYEQYF. The CDR3 DNA reads TGTGCCAGCAGCTTTCGAGGACCGTTAGACTACGAGCAGTACTTC.